The source of this T cell receptor beta chain is a study of cytomegalovirus exposure and HLA in healthy donors. Overall study results and limits: The investigators catalogued 150 to 200 TCR beta chains as cytomegalovirus-associated. Follow-up analysis later connected one missense variant in DCLRE1C with trimming of TCR beta V- and J-genes.

The PCR used 60 Vbeta and 13 Jbeta primers. The table came from immunoSEQ multiplex PCR; TCRdb's copy has only in-frame clones and leaves some out. The sample comprises more than 110,000 clones, roughly 80% of which are singletons, and around 1% rests with the top ten. Comment on this clone: The antigen remains unidentified.

Sequencing input: PBMCs. This TCR derives from a man aged 18 to 30 in good health and CMV-seronegative.

The CDR3 nucleotides read TGTGCCAGCAGCAAACGGGGGGGCTGGTACAATGAGCAGTTCTTC. Its translation: CASSKRGGWYNEQFF. The V and J genes are TRBV2 and TRBJ2-1; 8 nucleotides agree with TRBD2. CDR3 length: 15 residues. Germline CDR1 and CDR2: SNHLY and FYNNEI. The J segment lost 4 bases and the V segment lost 6 bases, leaving 8 bases of the junction unmatched.